A selection of T cell receptor beta chains follows, all from one sample in a study of OX40 agonist ivuxolimab in advanced cancers. Clones were sequenced by immunoSEQ multiplex PCR, and TCRdb holds only the in-frame ones, with some missing. The table includes under 15,000 clones, 70% to 80% detected once. The sequences come from CD4+ or CD8+ T cells sorted from blood, collected in a trial of the OX40 agonist ivuxolimab. These receptors were obtained from an adult with an advanced solid tumor such as melanoma, head and neck, liver or kidney cancer. Each CDR3 is given with its conserved first and last residue. D genes are given only for firm matches. Size values are once, few and many counts, or a class for expanded clones, and some rows have none.

clone size,V gene,J gene,D gene,CDR3 protein,CDR3 DNA
few,TRBV9,TRBJ2-7,TRBD2,CASSVGSGGYEQYF,TGTGCCAGCAGCGTAGGAAGCGGGGGCTACGAGCAGTACTTC
once,TRBV2,TRBJ2-5,-,CAVGKPGAGETQYF,TGTGCCGTTGGGAAGCCGGGGGCGGGTGAGACCCAGTACTTC
-,TRBV6-1,TRBJ2-7,-,CASSEAMEYEQYF,TGTGCCAGCAGTGAAGCTATGGAATACGAGCAGTACTTC
-,TRBV27,TRBJ2-2,TRBD2,CATTTGTRETGELFF,TGTGCCACCACCACCGGGACGCGGGAGACCGGGGAGCTGTTTTTT
few,TRBV30,TRBJ1-1,-,CAWRYQMNTEAFF,TGTGCCTGGAGGTACCAGATGAACACTGAAGCTTTCTTT
-,TRBV7-3,TRBJ2-7,-,CASSSGASGFYEQYF,TGTGCCAGCAGCTCAGGGGCTAGCGGATTTTACGAGCAGTACTTC
-,TRBV19,TRBJ2-1,-,CASSISYNEQFF,TGTGCCAGTAGTATCTCCTACAATGAGCAGTTCTTC
-,TRBV28,TRBJ1-5,-,CASRPDGDSNQPQHF,TGTGCCAGCAGACCCGACGGGGATAGCAATCAGCCCCAGCATTTT
-,TRBV7-9,TRBJ2-1,-,CASSLVYEQFF,TGTGCCAGCAGCTTAGTTTATGAGCAGTTCTTC
once,TRBV29-1,TRBJ2-7,-,CSVTGRTTYEQYF,TGCAGCGTCACGGGACGGACAACCTACGAGCAGTACTTC
-,TRBV4-2,TRBJ2-1,-,CASSPNSRSTSYNEQFF,TGTGCCAGCAGCCCGAATAGCCGGAGCACCTCCTACAATGAGCAGTTCTTC
-,TRBV7-6,TRBJ2-6,TRBD1,CASSLRDRLYSGANVLTF,TGTGCCAGCAGCCTCCGGGACAGACTTTACTCTGGGGCCAACGTCCTGACTTTC
-,TRBV25-1,TRBJ1-2,-,CASSDGGDGYTF,TGTGCCAGCAGTGATGGCGGGGATGGCTACACCTTC
-,TRBV4-2,TRBJ2-7,TRBD2,CASSQSIAGAYEQYF,TGTGCCAGCAGCCAGTCAATAGCGGGCGCTTACGAGCAGTACTTC
-,TRBV5-4,TRBJ1-1,TRBD1,CASSSSTGITEAFF,TGTGCCAGCAGCTCCTCGACAGGGATCACTGAAGCTTTCTTT
-,TRBV5-1,TRBJ2-2,-,CASSWGHTPTGELFF,TGCGCCAGCAGCTGGGGACATACACCCACCGGGGAGCTGTTTTTT
-,TRBV27,TRBJ2-7,TRBD1,CASTPGTGGKYEQYF,TGTGCCAGCACCCCTGGGACAGGGGGCAAATACGAGCAGTACTTC
-,TRBV16,TRBJ1-4,-,CASSQGASSNEKLFF,TGTGCCAGCAGCCAGGGTGCCAGCTCTAATGAAAAACTGTTTTTT
-,TRBV6-5,TRBJ1-5,-,CASSIRSNQPQHF,TGTGCCAGCAGTATCAGAAGCAATCAGCCCCAGCATTTT
-,TRBV14,TRBJ2-3,-,CASSLASDTQYF,TGTGCCAGCAGCCTAGCCTCAGATACGCAGTATTTT
-,TRBV28,TRBJ2-1,TRBD2,CASSYPPGTRGTSGNYNEQFF,TGTGCCAGCAGCTACCCCCCCGGGACAAGGGGGACTAGCGGAAACTACAATGAGCAGTTCTTC
-,TRBV9,TRBJ2-2,TRBD2,CASSVASGRPGGELFF,TGTGCCAGCAGCGTAGCGAGCGGGAGGCCGGGCGGGGAGCTGTTTTTT
-,TRBV30,TRBJ2-3,-,CAWSETQIADTQYF,TGTGCCTGGAGTGAAACTCAGATCGCAGATACGCAGTATTTT
-,TRBV19,TRBJ1-2,-,CASSPGANYGYTF,TGTGCCAGTAGTCCCGGGGCTAACTATGGCTACACCTTC
few,TRBV27,TRBJ2-2,TRBD1,CASTQSGQGNTGELFF,TGTGCCAGCACCCAGTCGGGACAGGGGAACACCGGGGAGCTGTTTTTT
-,TRBV27,TRBJ1-1,TRBD1,CASSKAGTVYTEAFF,TGTGCCAGCAGTAAGGCCGGGACAGTGTACACTGAAGCTTTCTTT